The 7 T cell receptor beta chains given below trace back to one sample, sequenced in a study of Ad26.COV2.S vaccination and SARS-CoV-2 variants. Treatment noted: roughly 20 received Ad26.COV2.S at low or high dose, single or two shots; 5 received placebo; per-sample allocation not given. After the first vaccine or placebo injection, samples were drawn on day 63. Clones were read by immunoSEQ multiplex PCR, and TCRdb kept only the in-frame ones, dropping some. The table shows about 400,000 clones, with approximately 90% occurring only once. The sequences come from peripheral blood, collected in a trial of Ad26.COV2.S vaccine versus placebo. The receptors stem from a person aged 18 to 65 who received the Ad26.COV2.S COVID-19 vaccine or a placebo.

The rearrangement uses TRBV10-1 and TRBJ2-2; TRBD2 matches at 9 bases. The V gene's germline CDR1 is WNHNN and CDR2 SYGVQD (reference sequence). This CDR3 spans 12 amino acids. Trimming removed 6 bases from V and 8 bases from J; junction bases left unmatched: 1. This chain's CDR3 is CASSGLAGELFF. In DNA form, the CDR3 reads TGCGCCAGCAGCGGACTAGCGGGGGAGCTGTTTTTT.

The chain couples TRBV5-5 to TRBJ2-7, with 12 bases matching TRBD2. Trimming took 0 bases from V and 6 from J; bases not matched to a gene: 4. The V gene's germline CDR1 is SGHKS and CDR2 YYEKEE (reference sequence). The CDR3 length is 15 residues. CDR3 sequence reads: CASSLGLAGAGEQYF. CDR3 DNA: TGTGCCAGCAGCTTGGGACTAGCGGGAGCGGGCGAGCAGTACTTC.

The DNA of the CDR3 is TGCGCCAGCAGCTCGGGGGTAACGAAACAAGAGACCCAGTACTTC. Protein product: CASSSGVTKQETQYF. The chain uses TRBV5-1 and TRBJ2-5; D is possibly TRBD2 (6 bases). Germline CDR1 is SGHRS and CDR2 is YFSETQ. The CDR3 has 15 amino acids. The ends were cut back, 3 bases at V and 2 bases at J, with 14 bases in the middle.

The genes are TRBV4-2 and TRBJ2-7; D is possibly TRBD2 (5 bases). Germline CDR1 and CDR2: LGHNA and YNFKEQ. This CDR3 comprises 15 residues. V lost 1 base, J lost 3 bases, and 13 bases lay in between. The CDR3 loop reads CASSQVGAGGYEQYF. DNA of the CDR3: TGTGCCAGCAGCCAAGTAGGTGCGGGCGGCTACGAGCAGTACTTC.

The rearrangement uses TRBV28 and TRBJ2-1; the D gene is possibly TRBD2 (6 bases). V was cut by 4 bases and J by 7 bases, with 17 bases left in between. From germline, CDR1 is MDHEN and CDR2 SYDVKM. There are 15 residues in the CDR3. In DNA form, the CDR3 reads TGTGCCAGCAGTTCCACGATAGCGGAGGTAAATGAGCAGTTCTTC. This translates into CASSSTIAEVNEQFF.

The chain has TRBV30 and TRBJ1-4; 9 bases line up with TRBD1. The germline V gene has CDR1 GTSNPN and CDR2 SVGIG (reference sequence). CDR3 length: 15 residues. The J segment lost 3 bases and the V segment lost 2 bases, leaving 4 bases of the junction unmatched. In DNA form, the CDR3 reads TGTGCCTGGAGTTTCCGGACAGGGGCTAATGAAAAACTGTTTTTT. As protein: CAWSFRTGANEKLFF.

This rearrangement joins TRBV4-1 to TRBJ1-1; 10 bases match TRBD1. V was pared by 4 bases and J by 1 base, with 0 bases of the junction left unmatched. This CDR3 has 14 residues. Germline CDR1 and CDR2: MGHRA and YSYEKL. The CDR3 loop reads CASSRDRGNTEAFF. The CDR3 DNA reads TGCGCCAGCAGCCGGGACAGGGGGAACACTGAAGCTTTCTTT.